A single sample gave rise to the 15 T cell receptor beta chains below, sequenced in a study of T cell responses to AZD1222 COVID-19 vaccine. Generated by immunoSEQ multiplex PCR, the TCRdb table keeps only in-frame clones and is missing some. Altogether about 120,000 clones are present, 89% being singletons, with the ten largest covering 5.5% to 7%. This sample comprised peripheral blood, obtained on day 0 of AZD1222 vaccination. These receptors originate from an adult in good health.

V usage is TRBV6-5 and J usage is TRBJ2-7, with 9 bases aligning to TRBD1. After removal of 7 bases from V and 4 bases from J, the junction contained 8 bases not matched to a gene. Germline CDR1 MNHEY, CDR2 SVGAGI. CDR3 length equals 14 residues. The CDR3: CASILDRGGYEQYF. In DNA, the CDR3 is TGTGCCAGCATCTTGGACAGGGGAGGTTACGAGCAGTACTTC.

The J gene is TRBJ2-2, the V gene TRBV2; 7 nucleotides agree with TRBD2. There are 16 residues in the CDR3. The V gene's germline CDR1 is SNHLY and CDR2 FYNNEI. V was clipped by 6 bases and J by 0 bases; unmatched bases: 7. The chain's CDR3 is CASRSSSGANTGELFF. In DNA, the CDR3 is TGTGCCAGCAGATCTTCTAGCGGCGCGAACACCGGGGAGCTGTTTTTT.

The V gene is TRBV30, the J gene TRBJ1-4; D is ambiguous. V was pared by 3 bases and J by 2 bases, with 10 bases between. In germline, CDR1 is GTSNPN, CDR2 SVGIG (reference sequence). This CDR3 has 14 amino acids. CDR3 DNA sequence: TGTGCCTGGAGCGTACAATCGACTAATGAAAAACTGTTTTTT. Protein: CAWSVQSTNEKLFF.

The V and J genes are TRBV29-1 and TRBJ1-2; 7 nucleotides match TRBD1. Trimming removed 5 bases from V and 4 bases from J; junction bases left unmatched: 10. The CDR3 has 14 residues. Germline CDR1 reads SQVTM; CDR2 reads ANQGSEA. Here the CDR3 reads CSVYGDSPRYGYTF. The CDR3 nucleotides are TGCAGCGTTTACGGGGACAGTCCCCGCTATGGCTACACCTTC.

The chain couples TRBV18 to TRBJ2-4; no definite D call. Germline CDR1 reads KGHSH; CDR2 reads LQKENI. The CDR3 is 16 amino acids. V was clipped by 3 bases and J by 1 base, with 13 bases between them. The CDR3: CASSPVSQGAKNIQYF. The CDR3 DNA sequence: TGTGCCAGCTCACCGGTGTCCCAAGGGGCCAAAAACATTCAGTACTTC.

The count of this clone is one. V gene TRBV11-3 combines with J gene TRBJ2-5; D is possibly TRBD1 or TRBD2 (6 bases each). CDR3 length: 15 residues. The V end was cut by 1 base, the J end by 5 bases, with 14 bases between. Germline CDR1 is SGHNT and CDR2 is YENEEA. The CDR3, as DNA: TGTGCCAGCAGCTTAGGGAGTCGGGGGCCGGAGACCCAGTACTTC. Residues: CASSLGSRGPETQYF.

DNA for the CDR3: TGTGCCAGCAGCCGAGCTCAGAGTGAAAAACTGTTTTTT. Its protein is CASSRAQSEKLFF. This chain connects TRBV7-8 to TRBJ1-4; no firm D call. CDR1 and CDR2 (germline): SGHVS, FQNEAQ. V lost 5 bases and J 7 bases, leaving 11 bases between the germline ends. The CDR3 has 13 amino acids.

This chain links TRBV30 with TRBJ2-4; 7 bases agree with TRBD1. This CDR3 is built from 17 residues. With 1 base clipped from V and 4 bases from J, the junction kept 13 bases outside the gene matches. Germline V gene lookup returns CDR1 GTSNPN and CDR2 SVGIG (reference sequence). The CDR3 DNA follows: TGTGCCTGGAGTGCCGCCCGGGACAGCAGATCTAAAAACATTCAGTACTTC. This encodes CAWSAARDSRSKNIQYF.

This chain links TRBV19 with TRBJ1-5; D uncertain. CDR1 and CDR2 (germline): LNHDA, SQIVND (reference sequence). V was trimmed by 7 bases and J by 2 bases, leaving 18 bases between them. The CDR3 spans 16 residues. The CDR3 nucleotides read TGTGCCAGTATGATCATATTGGGTGCCCGCAATCAGCCCCAGCATTTT. It is translated as CASMIILGARNQPQHF. The complete variable domain, with remaining parts taken from reference TRBV19 and TRBJ1-5, reads DGGITQSPKYLFRKEGQNVTLSCEQNLNHDAMYWYRQDPGQGLRLIYYSQIVNDFQKGDIAEGYSVSREKKESFPLTVTSAQKNPTAFYLCASMIILGARNQPQHFGDGTRLSIL.

V is TRBV4-1 and J is TRBJ1-5; no clear D gene. The CDR3 loop spans 15 amino acids. Trimming took off 1 base at V and 1 base at J, with 8 bases between the two ends. Germline assignment: CDR1 MGHRA and CDR2 YSYEKL. CDR3 loop: CASSQAAGSNQPQHF. CDR3 nucleotide sequence: TGCGCCAGCAGCCAAGCGGCGGGGAGCAATCAGCCCCAGCATTTT.

The V call is TRBV5-1, the J call TRBJ1-2; no definite D call. The CDR3 has 16 residues. Germline CDR1 and CDR2: SGHRS and YFSETQ. V lost 1 base to trimming and J lost 0 bases, with 13 bases between them. The chain's CDR3 is CASSLFSDQANYGYTF. The CDR3 DNA reads TGCGCCAGCAGCTTGTTTTCGGACCAAGCTAACTATGGCTACACCTTC. Full variable domain (rest looked up from reference TRBV5-1 and TRBJ1-2): KAGVTQTPRYLIKTRGQQVTLSCSPISGHRSVSWYQQTPGQGLQFLFEYFSETQRNKGNFPGRFSGRQFSNSRSEMNVSTLELGDSALYLCASSLFSDQANYGYTFGSGTRLTVV.

The rearrangement uses TRBV7-2 and TRBJ1-2; 7 bases are a match to TRBD1. CDR3 size: 13 residues. Germline V gene data show CDR1 as SGHTA and CDR2 as FQGNSA. The ends lost 4 bases at V and 6 bases at J; junction bases unmatched: 5. In DNA form, the CDR3 reads TGTGCCAGCAGCTACGAGGGGGCTAATGGCTACACCTTC. This translates into CASSYEGANGYTF.

V usage is TRBV5-1 and J usage is TRBJ2-7; unclear D gene. The CDR3 is 13 residues long. Germline values: CDR1 SGHRS, CDR2 YFSETQ. Trimming pared 0 bases from V and 1 base from J, leaving 5 bases between. The CDR3 DNA reads as TGCGCCAGCAGCTTGGCAGAGTCCTACGAGCAGTACTTC. Protein sequence: CASSLAESYEQYF.

This clone was seen just once. The rearrangement uses TRBV6-5 and TRBJ1-2, with D uncertain. Trimming shortened V by 5 bases and J by 0 bases, and 13 bases separated the two germline ends. Germline values: CDR1 MNHEY, CDR2 SVGAGI. The CDR3 length is 15 residues. DNA for the CDR3: TGTGCCAGCAGTCCAAACTCAAAAGCTAACTATGGCTACACCTTC. It is translated as CASSPNSKANYGYTF.

The CDR3 region has the DNA TGCGCCAGCAGCGGAACGGACTCGTTATACAATGAGCAGTTCTTC. This translates into CASSGTDSLYNEQFF. The chain recombines TRBV5-1 with TRBJ2-1; a weak D match, TRBD2 (5 bases). This CDR3 has 15 residues. Germline CDR1 is SGHRS and CDR2 is YFSETQ. Deletions cut 4 bases from V and 4 bases from J, with 15 bases between.